This record covers a single T cell receptor (beta chain). Antigen unknown. This record belongs to a study of CD8+ T cells in alopecia areata. Study summary: Patients received oral tofacitinib, 5 to 10 mg twice daily, for moderate-to-severe alopecia areata. Patients in the study were on tofacitinib for 6 to 18 months, then off it for 6 months. Study-wide findings and caveats: Elevated clonality characterized lesional scalp relative to normal scalp, particularly in alopecia totalis/universalis. The study also sequences resident alphabeta T cells of normal skin in scalp samples.

Sequencing used cDNA as its template, made by extracting RNA and reverse transcribing it. The data were produced by immunoSEQ multiplex PCR, yet TCRdb's version contains in-frame clones alone and is incomplete. This table holds 100,000 to 150,000 clones, 35% to 40% found once. Per the germline V gene, CDR1 is SQVTM and CDR2 is ANQGSEA. The CDR3 covers 13 residues. V was clipped by 6 bases and J by 3 bases, with 9 bases between them. The source of this sequence is a human donor with alopecia areata. Material: CD4+ T cells sorted from blood. This rearrangement joins TRBV29-1 to TRBJ2-6; D possibly uses TRBD1 or TRBD2 (5 bases each). CDR3 bases: TGCAGCGTGGGGGTAGATGGGGCCAACGTCCTGACTTTC. It translates to CSVGVDGANVLTF.